The source of this T cell receptor (beta chain) is a study of OX40 agonist ivuxolimab in advanced cancers. Looking at the study overall: Ivuxolimab was a fully human IgG2 agonistic monoclonal antibody targeting the costimulatory receptor OX40 (CD134). Peripheral TCRbeta sequencing was intended to test whether TCR sequence diversity was altered and clonal T-cell expansion was caused by ivuxolimab. Prior anti-PD-1, anti-PD-L1 or anti-CTLA-4 therapy was permitted, and 40% of dose-escalation patients had received checkpoint inhibitors. In the dose-escalation cohort, 82.7% of patients were male, and the mean age was around 60 years, with a range of roughly 20 to 80. The paper reports the monotherapy dose-escalation portion (N ≈ 50 patients) of the phase I ivuxolimab trial. Intravenous ivuxolimab was administered to patients every 2 weeks at six dose levels: 0.01, 0.1, 0.3, 1.5, 3 and 10 mg/kg. Three dose-escalation patients achieved partial responses, one with hepatocellular carcinoma and two with cutaneous melanoma. Among the roughly 50 dose-escalation patients, about 20 had hepatocellular carcinoma, 15 or so melanoma, 9 renal cell carcinoma and 9 head and neck cancer. General study outcomes and caveats: In the 0.1-3.0 mg/kg groups, partial responders had among the lowest normalized peripheral clonal expansion, particularly in CD8+ T cells. After ivuxolimab, expanded clones were on average more numerous among CD8+ T cells than among CD4+ T cells. Low levels of normalized T-cell clonal expansion were also shown by some nonresponding patients. The antigen specificity of the peripheral T cells that underwent clonal expansion was not determined. At doses from 0.1 to 3.0 mg/kg, clonal expansion was seen in both CD4+ and CD8+ blood T cells between baseline and week 6.

About this clone: What antigen it recognizes has not been identified. It has no much larger one-base neighbor in the sample; base qualities were not kept.

Patients with autoimmune disease history or receiving systemic immunosuppression were excluded from the trial. Peripheral blood for TCR sequencing was collected from all dose cohorts at baseline, on cycle 4 day 1, and on cycle 7 day 1. Samples came from an open-label, multicenter, first-in-human phase I dose-escalation trial of ivuxolimab. The trial enrolled adults with locally advanced or metastatic head and neck squamous cell, hepatocellular, melanoma or renal cell carcinoma. Before TCR sequencing, CD4+ T cells and CD8+ T cells from peripheral blood were sorted into separate populations. Based on the germline V gene, the CDR1 and CDR2 sequences are SGHAT and FQNNGV. V lost 1 base and J lost 7 bases; the stretch between them is 8 bases long. The CDR3 measures 12 amino acids from cysteine to phenylalanine. The kept DNA is CDR3 alone, 36 bases in frame from the first base. Genomic DNA was isolated from the sorted cells so that the TCRbeta CDR3 region could be sequenced. The immunoSEQ Assay was used for sequencing of TCRbeta CDR3 regions. What TCRdb holds here is the immuneACCESS table cut down to in-frame rearrangements. Part of the clones is not present; checked against another copy, under half of the missing clones reflect an unresolved V gene, and the others are unexplained. In all, the sample holds about 48,000 clones, and 80% to 90% of those were seen once. The top ten constitute approximately 50% of the sample.

Material: CD4+ or CD8+ T cells sorted from blood, obtained in a trial of the OX40 agonist ivuxolimab. The rearranged segments are TRBV11-2 and TRBJ2-7, with no reliable assignment of the D segment. The origin of this receptor is an adult with an advanced solid tumor such as melanoma, head and neck, liver or kidney cancer. The base sequence is TGTGCCAGCAGCTTAGGTGGGTGGGAGCAGTACTTC. Translated, this gives CASSLGGWEQYF.